This note documents a single TCR beta chain sequence. V lost 4 bases and J 4 bases, leaving 16 bases between the germline ends. The CDR3 spans 15 residues. Looked up from germline, CDR1 is SGHTA and CDR2 is FQGNSA. This entry belongs to a study of blood T cell repertoires in COVID-19. Overall study context: T cells, B-cell-depleted T cells, or PBMCs supplied cDNA or gDNA.

Participant reports of clinical history set cohort assignment. Sequencing was performed with immunoSEQ multiplex PCR; in TCRdb, only in-frame clones are kept and a portion is missing. The sample yields around 380,000 clones, approximately 89% seen once. V and J are TRBV7-2 and TRBJ1-2; a possible D gene is TRBD1 (6 bases). Sequenced material: PBMCs or T cells enriched from blood (not recorded which). The sequence derives from a man aged 30 to 39 who had recovered from COVID-19. This CDR3 is CASSSGQRRAYGYTF. DNA for the CDR3: TGTGCCAGCAGCTCAGGACAGAGACGGGCCTATGGCTACACCTTC. Full variable domain (rest looked up from reference TRBV7-2 and TRBJ1-2): GAGVSQSPSNKVTEKGKDVELRCDPISGHTALYWYRQSLGQGLEFLIYFQGNSAPDKSGLPSDRFSAERTGGSVSTLTIQRTQQEDSAVYLCASSSGQRRAYGYTFGSGTRLTVV.